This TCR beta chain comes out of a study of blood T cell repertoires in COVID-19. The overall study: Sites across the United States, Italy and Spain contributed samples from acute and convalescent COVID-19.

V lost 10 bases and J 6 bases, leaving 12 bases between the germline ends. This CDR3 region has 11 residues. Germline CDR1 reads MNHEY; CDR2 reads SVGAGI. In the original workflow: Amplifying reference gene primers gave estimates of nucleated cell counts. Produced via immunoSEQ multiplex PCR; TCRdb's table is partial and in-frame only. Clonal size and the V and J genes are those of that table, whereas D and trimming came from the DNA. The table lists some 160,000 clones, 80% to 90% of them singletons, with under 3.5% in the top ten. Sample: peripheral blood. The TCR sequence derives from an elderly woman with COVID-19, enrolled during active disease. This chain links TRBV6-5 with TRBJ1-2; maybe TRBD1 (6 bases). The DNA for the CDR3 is TGTGCCACCACACAGGGAAATGGCTACACCTTC. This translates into CATTQGNGYTF.